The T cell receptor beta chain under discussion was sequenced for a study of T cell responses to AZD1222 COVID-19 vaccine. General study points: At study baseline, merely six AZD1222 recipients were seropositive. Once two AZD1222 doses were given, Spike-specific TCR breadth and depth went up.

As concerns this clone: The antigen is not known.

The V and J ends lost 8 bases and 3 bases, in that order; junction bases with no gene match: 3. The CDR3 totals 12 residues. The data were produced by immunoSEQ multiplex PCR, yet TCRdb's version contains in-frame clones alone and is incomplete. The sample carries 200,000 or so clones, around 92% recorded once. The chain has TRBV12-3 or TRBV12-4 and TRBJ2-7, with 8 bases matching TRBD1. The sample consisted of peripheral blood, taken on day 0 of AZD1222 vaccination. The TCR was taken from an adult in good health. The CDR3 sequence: CASGTGDYEQYF. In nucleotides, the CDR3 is TGTGCCAGCGGGACAGGAGACTACGAGCAGTACTTC.